These 17 T cell receptor beta chains were all obtained from the same sample, sequenced in a study of blood T cell repertoires in COVID-19. TCRdb's copy holds only in-frame clones and misses some; the assay was immunoSEQ multiplex PCR. The repertoire holds 120,000 or so clones, around four fifths seen once, with roughly 5.5% in the top ten. Material for sequencing was peripheral blood. The receptors here all came from a man between 60 and 75 years old with acute or convalescent COVID-19.

V usage is TRBV6-5 and J usage is TRBJ2-3; 8 bases are a match to TRBD2. This CDR3 contains 14 residues. Germline values: CDR1 MNHEY, CDR2 SVGAGI. CDR3 loop: CATSREGRADTQYF. The CDR3, as DNA: TGTGCTACGAGCCGGGAGGGTCGGGCAGATACGCAGTATTTT.

This clone was counted between two and nine times. The chain carries TRBV5-1 and TRBJ1-1; D may be TRBD1 (5 bases). Trimming left V 3 bases short and J 6 bases short, with 15 bases between. CDR3 size: 14 residues. The germline CDR1 and CDR2 sequences are SGHRS and YFSETQ. Here the CDR3 reads CASSSTGTWAEAFF. The CDR3 DNA is TGCGCCAGCAGCTCCACCGGGACTTGGGCTGAAGCTTTCTTT.

The genes are TRBV5-1 and TRBJ1-2, with D possibly TRBD1 on 5 matching bases. The CDR3 is made up of 14 amino acids. The germline gives CDR1 SGHRS, CDR2 YFSETQ. Trimming left V 0 bases short and J 5 bases short, with 11 bases between. The chain's CDR3 is CASSLGQGWYGYTF. In DNA form, the CDR3 reads TGCGCCAGCAGCTTGGGGCAGGGATGGTATGGCTACACCTTC. The complete variable domain, with remaining parts taken from reference TRBV5-1 and TRBJ1-2, reads KAGVTQTPRYLIKTRGQQVTLSCSPISGHRSVSWYQQTPGQGLQFLFEYFSETQRNKGNFPGRFSGRQFSNSRSEMNVSTLELGDSALYLCASSLGQGWYGYTFGSGTRLTVV.

The J gene is TRBJ1-1, the V gene TRBV2, with 9 bases fitting TRBD1. In germline, CDR1 is SNHLY, CDR2 FYNNEI. The CDR3 covers 15 residues. Losses at the gene ends were 5 bases for V and 5 bases for J; bases not matched to a gene: 9. The CDR3 sequence is CASSSQGAPGTEAFF. CDR3 DNA: TGTGCCAGCAGTTCACAGGGGGCGCCGGGTACTGAAGCTTTCTTT.

This clone has only a few counts. The CDR3 is CAWSGTSGYTF. CDR3 in DNA: TGTGCCTGGTCCGGGACATCTGGCTACACCTTC. The J gene is TRBJ1-2, the V gene TRBV30, with D possibly matching TRBD1 (6 bases). CDR3 size: 11 residues. Looked up from germline, CDR1 is GTSNPN and CDR2 is SVGIG (reference sequence). Trimming took off 5 bases at V and 7 bases at J, with 11 bases between the two ends.

This chain uses TRBV30 with TRBJ1-3; D not certain. The germline V gene has CDR1 GTSNPN and CDR2 SVGIG (reference sequence). This CDR3 contains 15 residues. V lost 4 bases to trimming and J lost 0 bases, with 13 bases between them. The CDR3 loop is CAWTADNLSGNTIYF. Written as DNA, the CDR3 is TGTGCCTGGACTGCCGACAACCTCTCTGGAAACACCATATATTTT.

This clone appeared a few times. This chain connects TRBV9 to TRBJ1-1, with a weak D call TRBD1 (6 bases). V was shortened by 7 bases and J by 2 bases, with 21 bases between the two germline ends. Per the germline V gene, CDR1 is SGDLS and CDR2 is YYNGEE. The CDR3 is 16 amino acids. The CDR3 here is CASGTPEGQPNTEAFF. The CDR3 bases are TGTGCCAGCGGGACGCCCGAAGGACAGCCCAACACTGAAGCTTTCTTT.

This chain uses TRBV18 with TRBJ2-5; D unclear. Trimming took 3 bases from V and 0 from J, leaving 2 bases between them. Germline V CDR1 and CDR2: KGHSH, LQKENI. CDR3 size: 12 residues. The CDR3 loop reads CASSPNQETQYF. In nucleotides, the CDR3 is TGTGCCAGCTCACCCAACCAAGAGACCCAGTACTTC.

This clone occurred once. The V and J genes are TRBV4-1 and TRBJ2-3; D perhaps matches TRBD1 (5 bases). The ends were cut back, 4 bases at V and 0 bases at J, with 17 bases in the middle. Germline lookup yields CDR1 MGHRA and CDR2 YSYEKL. The CDR3 runs to 17 residues. In DNA, the CDR3 is TGCGCCAGCAGCCGACAAGGTGTGGGGCCTAGCACAGATACGCAGTATTTT. Translating gives CASSRQGVGPSTDTQYF.

The chain carries TRBV6-2 or TRBV6-3 and TRBJ2-5; maybe TRBD2 (5 bases). This CDR3 spans 16 amino acids. Germline CDR1 MNHEY, CDR2 SVGEGT. The ends were cut back, 3 bases at V and 4 bases at J, with 18 bases in the middle. For the CDR3, the DNA is TGTGCCAGCAGTTATGGCCCCGGAGGTCTTTTAGAGACCCAGTACTTC. Its protein is CASSYGPGGLLETQYF.

This chain uses TRBV6-6 with TRBJ2-2, with D tentatively TRBD2 (6 bases). V dropped 8 bases and J dropped 8 bases, with 24 bases sitting between them. CDR3 size: 16 residues. Germline V gene data show CDR1 as MNHNY and CDR2 as SVGAGI (reference sequence). The CDR3 reads CASAGGWAASIGELFF. The DNA for the CDR3 is TGTGCCAGCGCCGGGGGTTGGGCGGCTTCTATAGGGGAGCTGTTTTTT.

The rearrangement uses TRBV24-1 and TRBJ2-1, with 10 nucleotides matching TRBD2. The germline CDR1 and CDR2 sequences are KGHDR and SFDVKD. The CDR3 runs to 15 residues. The V segment lost 8 bases and the J segment 8 bases; nucleotides outside the gene matches: 11. DNA for the CDR3: TGTGCCACCACCCTGGGCGGGGGGACTAGCGATGAGCAGTTCTTC. Its translation is CATTLGGGTSDEQFF.

The chain combines TRBV7-3 with TRBJ2-3, with 8 positions matching TRBD2. Germline CDR1 is SGHTA and CDR2 is FQGTGA. The J segment lost 8 bases and the V segment lost 0 bases, leaving 10 bases of the junction unmatched. There are 16 residues in the CDR3. The CDR3 bases are TGTGCCAGCAGCTTAACCGCCGCGGGAGGTATTAGTACGCAGTATTTT. Its translation: CASSLTAAGGISTQYF.

The chain has TRBV6-6 and TRBJ1-1; no clear D. V lost 4 bases to trimming and J lost 0 bases, with 6 bases between them. Germline lookup yields CDR1 MNHNY and CDR2 SVGAGI (reference sequence). This CDR3 has 13 residues. For the CDR3, the DNA is TGTGCCAGCAGTTCACTGTTGAACACTGAAGCTTTCTTT. Encoded protein: CASSSLLNTEAFF.

The chain combines TRBV5-1 with TRBJ1-4, with 7 bases fitting TRBD1. This CDR3 comprises 15 residues. CDR1 and CDR2 from the germline V gene are SGHRS and YFSETQ. Losses at the gene ends were 1 base for V and 4 bases for J; bases not matched to a gene: 4. CDR3 amino acids: CASSLTGTDNEKLFF. The CDR3 nucleotides are TGCGCCAGCAGCTTGACCGGGACAGATAATGAAAAACTGTTTTTT.

The chain couples TRBV9 to TRBJ2-1; TRBD2 is a possible D gene (7 bases). This CDR3 comprises 16 residues. In germline, CDR1 is SGDLS, CDR2 YYNGEE. V lost 4 bases and J lost 5, with 19 bases in between. The CDR3 DNA follows: TGTGCCAGCAGCTCTACCGGGGGGCGCGGGGACAATGAGCAGTTCTTC. It translates to CASSSTGGRGDNEQFF.

This clone showed up just a few times. The gene calls are TRBV7-3 and TRBJ1-5, with 7 bases fitting TRBD1. Germline V CDR1 and CDR2: SGHTA, FQGTGA. The V and J ends lost 2 bases and 9 bases, in that order; junction bases with no gene match: 7. The CDR3 runs to 14 residues. CDR3 nucleotide sequence: TGTGCCAGCAGCTTACGGCAGGGGGGACGGCCCCAGCATTTT. Protein product: CASSLRQGGRPQHF.